A single sample is the source of the 5 T cell receptor beta chains below, sequenced in a study of vaccination and CD4 T cells after COVID-19 (dated by TCRdb to 2021 to 2024). Their recognized antigens are unknown. Libraries were made using PCR. For sequencing, an Illumina iSeq 100 was employed. TCR sequencing of DNA from cultured CD4+ T cells used the Oncomine TCR Beta short-read assay at the Johns Hopkins FTIC core. TCRdb reran the public reads through fastp at Q25 and MiXCR, keeping productive beta chains. Each entry merges the rows of one CDR3 protein and shows their most common DNA and genes. The sample table records around 10,000 distinct CDR3 sequences; about 31% of these occur just once. Around 14% of the sample is taken by the ten largest. The treatment or condition label, read with the paper, signifies: roughly 11-day PBMC culture with coronavirus spike peptide pools or control peptides (ViraFEST assay).

This specimen consisted of CD4+ T cells from blood, cultured in vitro, obtained after SARS-CoV-2 vaccination. These TCRs come from a human donor who had recovered from COVID-19.

Judged by abundance, this clonotype is medium-sized (0.01 to 0.1%). The chain combines TRBV7-2 with TRBJ1-2; TRBD1 matches 8 bases. Per the germline V gene, CDR1 is SGHTA and CDR2 is FQGNSA. The CDR3 has 14 residues. The junction had 8 bases not matched to a gene; V was cut back by 3 bases and J by 8 bases. Here the CDR3 reads CASSFYQTGEGYTF. The DNA for the CDR3 is TGTGCCAGCAGCTTCTACCAGACAGGGGAGGGCTACACCTTC.

This chain connects TRBV7-9 to TRBJ1-1; 8 nucleotides align to TRBD1. Per germline, CDR1 SEHNR and CDR2 FQNEAQ (reference sequence). CDR3 length: 14 amino acids. After removal of 5 bases from V and 1 base from J, the junction contained 3 bases not matched to a gene. Here the CDR3 DNA reads TGTGCCAGCAGCATGACAGGGGCGAACACTGAAGCTTTCTTT. It encodes CASSMTGANTEAFF.

The chain employs TRBV29-1 and TRBJ2-5; TRBD2 agrees at 11 bases. CDR1 and CDR2 from the germline V gene are SQVTM and ANQGSEA. The length of the CDR3 is 18 residues. Unmatched junction bases numbered 17, after V lost 3 bases and J lost 5 bases. DNA of the CDR3: TGCAGCGTTGACCCCCTACCCGGGACTAGCGGCCTAATGGAGACCCAGTACTTC. It yields the protein CSVDPLPGTSGLMETQYF.

This clonotype was picked up a small number of times. The chain links TRBV6-1 to TRBJ1-2; D gene unclear. Germline CDR1 and CDR2: MNHNS and SASEGT. The CDR3 covers 13 residues. V gave up 5 bases and J gave up 4 bases, with 11 bases separating them. The CDR3 protein is CASSPMGPYGYTF. The CDR3 coding sequence is TGTGCCAGCAGTCCCATGGGCCCCTATGGCTACACCTTC.

This clonotype is medium-sized in the sample. The V and J genes are TRBV7-2 and TRBJ1-2, with D possibly TRBD1 on 5 matching bases. The V gene's germline CDR1 is SGHTA and CDR2 FQGNSA. This CDR3 region has 12 residues. V lost 2 bases to trimming and J lost 7 bases, with 8 bases between them. CDR3 amino acids: CASSLLGVGYTF. The CDR3 DNA sequence: TGTGCCAGCAGCTTACTAGGGGTTGGCTACACCTTC.